This T cell receptor (beta chain) derives from a study of blood T cells in healthy people across ages. Broader study findings: TCR beta diversity tracked closely with naive T cell percentage. CMV status of donors was not determined, possibly confounding expanded clonotype changes.

A second PCR of 7 to 11 cycles used a sample-barcoded 5' primer and a J-beta primer mix. Researchers report that a template-switch adaptor with 12 random nucleotides tagged each cDNA molecule. TCRdb reprocessed the 5' RACE reads with MiXCR, giving one entry per CDR3 protein. The sample has over a million distinct CDR3 sequences, 20% to 25% seen once. This clonotype was seen a handful of times. Its antigen is unknown. The CDR3 consists of 14 residues. The germline CDR1 and CDR2 sequences are MNHEY and SVGEGT. These data also formed part of another study, on T cells of mothers and their children.

The TCR comes from a girl aged 2-10 years in good health. The sequencing input was blood. The chain has TRBV6-2 or TRBV6-3 and TRBJ2-5, with D tentatively TRBD1 (6 bases). The J call may be faulty, since TRBJ2-1 better matches the DNA end. The CDR3 bases are TGTGCCAGCAGTTACTCGTCACAGGGCTATGAGCAGTTCTTC. Its translation: CASSYSSQGYEQFF.